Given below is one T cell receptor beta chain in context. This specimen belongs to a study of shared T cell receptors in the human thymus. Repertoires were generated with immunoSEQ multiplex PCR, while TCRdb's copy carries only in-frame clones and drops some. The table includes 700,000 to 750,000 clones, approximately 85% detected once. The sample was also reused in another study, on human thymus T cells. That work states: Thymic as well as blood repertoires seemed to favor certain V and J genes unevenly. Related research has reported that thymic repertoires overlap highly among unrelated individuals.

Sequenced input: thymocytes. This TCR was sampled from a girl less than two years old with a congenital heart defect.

CDR3 sequence: CAISEPTTSASTDTQYF. CDR3 nucleotides: TGTGCCATCAGTGAGCCGACCACTAGCGCCAGCACAGATACGCAGTATTTT. The chain recombines TRBV10-3 with TRBJ2-3; TRBD2 matches at 7 bases. This CDR3 is 17 amino acids long. With V trimmed by 2 bases and J by 0 bases, 8 bases remained unmatched. Germline CDR1 is ENHRY and CDR2 is SYGVKD.